This is a list of T cell receptor beta chains from one sample in a study of T cells in Graves' hyperthyroidism and ophthalmopathy. TCRdb reprocessed the multiplex PCR reads via MiXCR and lists one record per CDR3 protein. The table lists over 300,000 distinct CDR3 sequences, approximately 13% of them singletons, with approximately 9.9% in the top ten. The sequencing input was blood. The receptors derive from an older woman with Graves' hyperthyroidism. The CDR3 runs from the conserved cysteine through the conserved F or W. The D gene is left open where the match is weak. Where a row states a size, it is once, few, many or the class of an expanded clone; other rows omit it.

clone size: few; J gene: TRBJ1-5; V gene: TRBV19; D gene: NA; CDR3 length: 13; CDR3 DNA: TGTGCCAGTAAGGACCTCTTAAATCAGCCCCAGCATTTT; CDR3 protein: CASKDLLNQPQHF
clone size: many; J gene: TRBJ2-3; V gene: TRBV20-1; D gene: TRBD1; CDR3 length: 15; CDR3 DNA: TGCAGTGCTTCCGGGACAGGGGGATCAGCCGATACGCAGTATTTT; CDR3 protein: CSASGTGGSADTQYF
clone size: few; J gene: TRBJ2-1; V gene: TRBV29-1; D gene: NA; CDR3 length: 13; CDR3 DNA: TGCAGCGTTGAAGGTACACTTTACAATGAGCAGTTCTTC; CDR3 protein: CSVEGTLYNEQFF
clone size: many; J gene: TRBJ1-1; V gene: TRBV2; D gene: TRBD1; CDR3 length: 15; CDR3 DNA: TGTGCCAGCGGCCGGGACAGGGCACCGAACACTGAAGCTTTCTTT; CDR3 protein: CASGRDRAPNTEAFF
clone size: many; J gene: TRBJ2-2; V gene: TRBV2; D gene: TRBD1; CDR3 length: 14; CDR3 DNA: TGTGCCAGCAGGGGGGACAGGGTCCCCGGGGAGCTGTTTTTT; CDR3 protein: CASRGDRVPGELFF
clone size: many; J gene: TRBJ2-5; V gene: TRBV2; D gene: TRBD2; CDR3 length: 15; CDR3 DNA: TGTGCCAGCAGTGAAGTAGGACTAGGTCGGCAGACCCAGTACTTC; CDR3 protein: CASSEVGLGRQTQYF
clone size: few; J gene: TRBJ1-6; V gene: TRBV9; D gene: NA; CDR3 length: 14; CDR3 DNA: TGTGCCAGCAGCGTACGACAGGAGAGCGGGACCCTCCACTTT; CDR3 protein: CASSVRQESGTLHF
clone size: NA; J gene: TRBJ1-1; V gene: TRBV20-1; D gene: TRBD1; CDR3 length: 15; CDR3 DNA: TGCAGTGCAACTAACAGGGGGGCAGGGAACACTGAAGCTTTCTTT; CDR3 protein: CSATNRGAGNTEAFF
clone size: NA; J gene: TRBJ1-3; V gene: TRBV12-3/TRBV12-4; D gene: NA; CDR3 length: 12; CDR3 DNA: TGTGCCAGCAGGGGTCCTCGCGGCACCATATATTTT; CDR3 protein: CASRGPRGTIYF
clone size: many; J gene: TRBJ2-7; V gene: TRBV6-1; D gene: TRBD1; CDR3 length: 12; CDR3 DNA: TGTGCCGCGGACAGGCCCGACCACGAGCAGTACTTC; CDR3 protein: CAADRPDHEQYF
clone size: many; J gene: TRBJ2-7; V gene: TRBV6-2/TRBV6-3; D gene: TRBD2; CDR3 length: 15; CDR3 DNA: TGTGCCAGCAGTTCCTTAGCGGGAGTAACCCCTAGGCAGTACTTC; CDR3 protein: CASSSLAGVTPRQYF
clone size: many; J gene: TRBJ2-3; V gene: TRBV20-1; D gene: NA; CDR3 length: 10; CDR3 DNA: TGCAGTGCTCTCACAGATACGCAGTATTTT; CDR3 protein: CSALTDTQYF
clone size: NA; J gene: TRBJ1-4; V gene: TRBV6-2/TRBV6-3; D gene: NA; CDR3 length: 17; CDR3 DNA: TGTGCCAGCAGTTACTCGATCGGTCGGAGAGGAAGTGAAAAACTGTTTTTT; CDR3 protein: CASSYSIGRRGSEKLFF
clone size: many; J gene: TRBJ2-5; V gene: TRBV20-1; D gene: NA; CDR3 length: 14; CDR3 DNA: TGCAGTGCCAAAGACTCCAGGGGTCGGGAGACCCAGTACTTC; CDR3 protein: CSAKDSRGRETQYF
clone size: many; J gene: TRBJ1-4; V gene: TRBV6-2/TRBV6-3; D gene: TRBD1; CDR3 length: 16; CDR3 DNA: TGTGCCAGCAGTTACCGGGACAGAGAAACTAATGAAAAACTGTTTTTT; CDR3 protein: CASSYRDRETNEKLFF
clone size: NA; J gene: TRBJ2-5; V gene: TRBV14; D gene: NA; CDR3 length: 15; CDR3 DNA: TGTGCCAGCAGCCAAGGAACCTCCGGGGCAGAGACCCAGTACTTC; CDR3 protein: CASSQGTSGAETQYF
clone size: many; J gene: TRBJ2-7; V gene: TRBV2; D gene: TRBD2; CDR3 length: 17; CDR3 DNA: TGTGCCAGCAGTGAAGCGCGTTGGCGGGGGAGGGCTTCCGAGCAGTACTTC; CDR3 protein: CASSEARWRGRASEQYF
clone size: many; J gene: TRBJ1-2; V gene: TRBV18; D gene: TRBD1; CDR3 length: 16; CDR3 DNA: TGTGCCAGCTCACATCAACAGGGGGTAGAGGACTATGGCTACACCTTC; CDR3 protein: CASSHQQGVEDYGYTF
clone size: many; J gene: TRBJ1-2; V gene: TRBV19; D gene: NA; CDR3 length: 13; CDR3 DNA: TGTGCCAGTAGTATACAGGGAAACTATGGCTACACCTTC; CDR3 protein: CASSIQGNYGYTF
clone size: many; J gene: TRBJ1-1; V gene: TRBV12-3/TRBV12-4; D gene: NA; CDR3 length: 13; CDR3 DNA: TGTGCCAGCAGTTTCAGGGGATCCACTGAAGCTTTCTTT; CDR3 protein: CASSFRGSTEAFF
clone size: many; J gene: TRBJ2-3; V gene: TRBV3-1; D gene: NA; CDR3 length: 14; CDR3 DNA: TGTGCCAGCAGCCCAACTCCGCAGAGCCATACGCAGTATTTT; CDR3 protein: CASSPTPQSHTQYF
clone size: NA; J gene: TRBJ2-5; V gene: TRBV5-1; D gene: TRBD2; CDR3 length: 15; CDR3 DNA: TGCGCCAGCAGCTGGACTAGCGGGAGTTCGGAGACCCAGTACTTC; CDR3 protein: CASSWTSGSSETQYF
clone size: many; J gene: TRBJ1-2; V gene: TRBV28; D gene: TRBD1; CDR3 length: 14; CDR3 DNA: TGTGCCAGCACCCCGGTGGGACAGGGCGCTGGCTACACCTTC; CDR3 protein: CASTPVGQGAGYTF
clone size: many; J gene: TRBJ2-1; V gene: TRBV6-1; D gene: NA; CDR3 length: 13; CDR3 DNA: TGTGCCAGCAGGACTAACTCCTACAATGAGCAGTTCTTC; CDR3 protein: CASRTNSYNEQFF
clone size: NA; J gene: TRBJ2-7; V gene: TRBV29-1; D gene: TRBD2; CDR3 length: 12; CDR3 DNA: TGCAGCGTAGGGACTAGCGAATACGAGCAGTACTTC; CDR3 protein: CSVGTSEYEQYF
clone size: many; J gene: TRBJ2-3; V gene: TRBV2; D gene: NA; CDR3 length: 12; CDR3 DNA: TGTGCCAGCAGTGTGGGAACAGATACGCAGTATTTT; CDR3 protein: CASSVGTDTQYF
clone size: many; J gene: TRBJ1-1; V gene: TRBV5-1; D gene: NA; CDR3 length: 15; CDR3 DNA: TGCGCCAGCAGCTCACAGACAGGATCTCACACTGAAGCTTTCTTT; CDR3 protein: CASSSQTGSHTEAFF
clone size: NA; J gene: TRBJ2-5; V gene: TRBV2; D gene: TRBD1; CDR3 length: 15; CDR3 DNA: TGTGCCAGCAGTCCCGACAGGGTGGGGCAAGAGACTCAGTACTTC; CDR3 protein: CASSPDRVGQETQYF
clone size: many; J gene: TRBJ1-6; V gene: TRBV28; D gene: TRBD1; CDR3 length: 15; CDR3 DNA: TGTGCCAGCAGTTCCTCTGGGACAGGTCAATCACCCCTCCACTTT; CDR3 protein: CASSSSGTGQSPLHF
clone size: NA; J gene: TRBJ2-5; V gene: TRBV10-3; D gene: TRBD1; CDR3 length: 14; CDR3 DNA: TGTGCCATCAGAGGACAGGGGAGTGCAGAGACCCAGTACTTC; CDR3 protein: CAIRGQGSAETQYF
clone size: NA; J gene: TRBJ2-7; V gene: TRBV10-3; D gene: TRBD2; CDR3 length: 15; CDR3 DNA: TGTGCCAGCAGCCAAAGACTAGCGACTCTCTACGAGAAGTACTTC; CDR3 protein: CASSQRLATLYEKYF
clone size: many; J gene: TRBJ1-2; V gene: TRBV27; D gene: NA; CDR3 length: 13; CDR3 DNA: TGTGCCAGCAGTTTATTGGGGGAGGCCGGCTACACCTTC; CDR3 protein: CASSLLGEAGYTF
clone size: few; J gene: TRBJ1-1; V gene: TRBV29-1; D gene: NA; CDR3 length: 11; CDR3 DNA: TGCAGCGTTGAAGACGGTGCTGAAGCTTTCTTT; CDR3 protein: CSVEDGAEAFF
clone size: NA; J gene: TRBJ2-6; V gene: TRBV20-1; D gene: TRBD1; CDR3 length: 16; CDR3 DNA: TGCAGTGCTAGCGGACAGGTTGGATCTGGGGCCAACGTCCTGACTTTC; CDR3 protein: CSASGQVGSGANVLTF
clone size: few; J gene: TRBJ2-1; V gene: TRBV25-1; D gene: NA; CDR3 length: 16; CDR3 DNA: TGTGCCAGCAGTGAATATGGGGGACAACCCGACAATGAGCAGTTCTTC; CDR3 protein: CASSEYGGQPDNEQFF
clone size: NA; J gene: TRBJ2-7; V gene: TRBV5-1; D gene: TRBD1; CDR3 length: 15; CDR3 DNA: TGCGCCAGCAGCTTGGGGGGGACAGGGACATACGAGCAGTACTTC; CDR3 protein: CASSLGGTGTYEQYF
clone size: many; J gene: TRBJ2-3; V gene: TRBV7-9; D gene: NA; CDR3 length: 11; CDR3 DNA: TGTGCCAGCCCCTCGGGGGATACGCAGTATTTT; CDR3 protein: CASPSGDTQYF
clone size: many; J gene: TRBJ2-7; V gene: TRBV11-2; D gene: NA; CDR3 length: 12; CDR3 DNA: TGTGCCAGCAGCTTAGTAGGCTACGAGCAGTACTTC; CDR3 protein: CASSLVGYEQYF
clone size: many; J gene: TRBJ2-3; V gene: TRBV20-1; D gene: TRBD1; CDR3 length: 14; CDR3 DNA: TGCAGTGCTTGGGGGGCAGGGGGCGCAGATACGCAGTATTTT; CDR3 protein: CSAWGAGGADTQYF
clone size: many; J gene: TRBJ1-4; V gene: TRBV2; D gene: TRBD1; CDR3 length: 15; CDR3 DNA: TGTGCCAGCACTCCCCGGACAGGGTTTTTTGAAAAACTGTTTTTT; CDR3 protein: CASTPRTGFFEKLFF
clone size: many; J gene: TRBJ2-2; V gene: TRBV5-1; D gene: NA; CDR3 length: 14; CDR3 DNA: TGCGCCAGCAGCTTGTACACGAACACCGGGGAGCTGTTTTTT; CDR3 protein: CASSLYTNTGELFF
clone size: many; J gene: TRBJ2-1; V gene: TRBV20-1; D gene: NA; CDR3 length: 13; CDR3 DNA: TGCAGTGCTAGACCAAAGCGGGCCAATGAGCAGTTCTTC; CDR3 protein: CSARPKRANEQFF